This entry lists 30 T cell receptor beta chains sequenced from one sample in a study of blood T cell repertoires in COVID-19. Generated by immunoSEQ multiplex PCR, the TCRdb table keeps only in-frame clones and is missing some. This table holds about 350,000 clones, roughly 86% found once. What was sequenced was PBMCs or T cells enriched from blood (not recorded which). The receptors shown here come from a woman aged 25 to 39 who had been exposed to COVID-19.

The DNA for the CDR3 is TGTGCCAGCAGCGTAGGGAGTCGGCAGGGGGCGGGGGAGCAGTACTTC. This codes for CASSVGSRQGAGEQYF. The J gene is TRBJ2-7, the V gene TRBV9; 8 bases line up with TRBD1. This CDR3 contains 16 residues. V dropped 0 bases and J dropped 7; count of bases not matched to a gene: 12. Germline V gene lookup returns CDR1 SGDLS and CDR2 YYNGEE.

The chain couples TRBV28 to TRBJ1-3, with TRBD1 matching over 9 bases. Germline CDR1 is MDHEN and CDR2 is SYDVKM. This CDR3 has 17 amino acids. V lost 4 bases to trimming and J lost 0 bases; unmatched junction nucleotides: 7. CDR3 in amino acids: CASSSSRTGVSGNTIYF. As DNA, the CDR3 is TGTGCCAGCAGTTCCTCCCGGACAGGGGTCTCTGGAAACACCATATATTTT.

The chain employs TRBV5-1 and TRBJ2-7, with 10 bases fitting TRBD1. Germline V gene data show CDR1 as SGHRS and CDR2 as YFSETQ. This CDR3 has 15 residues. V lost 4 bases, J lost 0 bases, and 4 bases stayed unmatched. The CDR3 sequence: CASSADRGVSYEQYF. The CDR3 nucleotides are TGCGCCAGCAGCGCGGACAGGGGGGTCTCCTACGAGCAGTACTTC.

The count of this clone is one. This chain joins TRBV7-8 and TRBJ1-3, with 7 bases lining up with TRBD1. From germline, CDR1 is SGHVS and CDR2 FQNEAQ. This CDR3 contains 18 residues. V lost 0 bases, J lost 2 bases, and 10 bases stayed unmatched. This CDR3 reads CASSLATLTGLPGNTIYF. In DNA form, the CDR3 reads TGTGCCAGCAGCTTAGCGACCCTGACAGGGCTTCCTGGAAACACCATATATTTT.

The chain combines TRBV5-4 with TRBJ2-7; 12 bases are shared with TRBD2. The CDR3 extends over 14 amino acids. Losses at the gene ends were 4 bases for V and 6 bases for J; bases not matched to a gene: 5. Germline V gene data show CDR1 as SGHNT and CDR2 as YYREEE (reference sequence). The DNA of the CDR3 is TGTGCCAGCAGCACCGGACTAGCGGGGACCGAGCAGTACTTC. It encodes CASSTGLAGTEQYF.

The chain carries TRBV6-2 or TRBV6-3 and TRBJ2-7; 7 bases map to TRBD1. The germline gives CDR1 MNHEY, CDR2 SVGEGT. V trimming: 4 bases; J trimming: 1 base; junction bases outside the gene matches: 19. This CDR3 is built from 19 residues. CDR3 DNA sequence: TGTGCCAGCAGTTCCGGACCCCACCGAACAGGGGTGCCTTCCTACGAGCAGTACTTC. Amino acid sequence: CASSSGPHRTGVPSYEQYF.

In DNA form, the CDR3 reads TGTGCCAGCAGTTACCGGGGTCCTGCAACTAATGAAAAACTGTTTTTT. Amino acid sequence: CASSYRGPATNEKLFF. The V gene is TRBV6-5, the J gene TRBJ1-4; D gene ambiguous. The CDR3 covers 16 residues. Germline V CDR1 and CDR2: MNHEY, SVGAGI. V lost 2 bases and J 0 bases, leaving 10 bases between the germline ends.

The chain has TRBV7-8 and TRBJ1-1, with TRBD1 matching over 8 bases. The CDR3 consists of 15 residues. V lost 5 bases and J lost 1; bases outside the gene matches: 6. Germline V CDR1 and CDR2: SGHVS, FQNEAQ. This CDR3 reads CASSPLTGANTEAFF. CDR3 nucleotides: TGTGCCAGCAGCCCCTTGACAGGGGCGAACACTGAAGCTTTCTTT.

The V gene is TRBV28, the J gene TRBJ2-1; 11 bases match TRBD2. CDR3 length: 15 amino acids. V was clipped by 8 bases and J by 8 bases; unmatched bases: 11. The germline V gene encodes CDR1 MDHEN and CDR2 SYDVKM. Here the CDR3 reads CASAPLAGASDEQFF. In DNA form, the CDR3 reads TGTGCCAGCGCCCCACTAGCGGGAGCATCCGATGAGCAGTTCTTC. Together with reference TRBV28 and TRBJ2-1, the CDR3 gives the full variable domain: DVKVTQSSRYLVKRTGEKVFLECVQDMDHENMFWYRQDPGLGLRLIYFSYDVKMKEKGDIPEGYSVSREKKERFSLILESASTNQTSMYLCASAPLAGASDEQFFGPGTRLTVL.

The chain employs TRBV7-7 and TRBJ2-2, with 11 bases lining up with TRBD2. The trim removed 5 bases at V and 5 bases at J, leaving 13 bases unmatched. Germline V gene data show CDR1 as SSHAT and CDR2 as FNYEAQ (reference sequence). CDR3 size: 18 residues. The CDR3 here is CASSRSVTSGIFTGELFF. Written as DNA, the CDR3 is TGTGCCAGCAGCCGTTCTGTGACTAGCGGGATATTTACCGGGGAGCTGTTTTTT.

The chain is built from TRBV27 and TRBJ1-4; 9 positions match TRBD1. The length of the CDR3 is 14 residues. V shed 9 bases and J 3 bases; nucleotides not matched to a gene: 5. Germline V gene data show CDR1 as MNHEY and CDR2 as SMNVEV (reference sequence). The CDR3 sequence: CASSTGGSNEKLFF. The CDR3 DNA reads as TGTGCCAGTTCAACAGGGGGCTCTAATGAAAAACTGTTTTTT.

The chain recombines TRBV27 with TRBJ1-2, with 7 positions matching TRBD1. The CDR3 consists of 17 residues. Trimming took 7 bases from V and 3 from J; bases not matched to a gene: 17. Looked up from germline, CDR1 is MNHEY and CDR2 is SMNVEV (reference sequence). CDR3 protein: CASTLLGVQGPHYGYTF. Here the CDR3 DNA reads TGTGCCAGCACCCTGCTAGGGGTACAGGGGCCGCACTATGGCTACACCTTC.

The chain has TRBV5-6 and TRBJ1-4; 8 nucleotides line up with TRBD1. CDR3 size: 14 residues. With V trimmed by 3 bases and J by 8 bases, 6 bases remained unmatched. Looked up from germline, CDR1 is SGHDT and CDR2 is YYEEEE. The CDR3 nucleotides are TGTGCCAGCAGCTGGGACAGGACCCACGAAAAACTGTTTTTT. Protein: CASSWDRTHEKLFF.

The chain couples TRBV12-5 to TRBJ2-2, with D perhaps matching TRBD1 (6 bases). Germline V gene lookup returns CDR1 LGHNT and CDR2 FRNRAP. This CDR3 is 17 amino acids long. V was shortened by 4 bases and J by 0 bases, with 15 bases between the two germline ends. The CDR3 sequence: CASGSTTDSSNTGELFF. CDR3 sequence (DNA): TGTGCTAGTGGTTCGACGACGGACAGCTCGAACACCGGGGAGCTGTTTTTT.

The genes are TRBV18 and TRBJ1-2; D uncertain. V shed 3 bases and J shed 8 bases, with 10 bases lying between them. The CDR3 loop spans 12 amino acids. Germline V gives CDR1 KGHSH, CDR2 LQKENI. The CDR3: CASSPIWQGYTF. The CDR3 DNA sequence: TGTGCCAGCTCACCGATATGGCAGGGCTACACCTTC.

The genes are TRBV15 and TRBJ2-2; tentative D call: TRBD2 (6 bases). CDR3 length: 15 residues. V lost 5 bases and J 6 bases, leaving 16 bases between the germline ends. In germline, CDR1 is LNHNV, CDR2 YYDKDF (reference sequence). DNA of the CDR3: TGTGCCACCAGCCCCGGGACTCCCTTATCCGGGGAGCTGTTTTTT. Translated: CATSPGTPLSGELFF.

This rearrangement joins TRBV19 to TRBJ1-5; D might be TRBD1 (6 bases). V lost 2 bases and J lost 3, with 11 bases in between. CDR1 is LNHDA and CDR2 is SQIVND in the germline V gene (reference sequence). The CDR3 has 15 amino acids. The CDR3 sequence: CASSITGMYNQPQHF. In DNA form, the CDR3 reads TGTGCCAGTAGTATAACAGGGATGTACAATCAGCCCCAGCATTTT.

V usage is TRBV4-1 and J usage is TRBJ1-2; 8 bases fit TRBD1. CDR3 size: 17 residues. The germline CDR1 and CDR2 sequences are MGHRA and YSYEKL. V shed 0 bases and J 4 bases; nucleotides not matched to a gene: 10. In DNA, the CDR3 is TGCGCCAGCAGCCAAGAGCGAAGGACAGGGCAGGGCTATGGCTACACCTTC. Amino acids: CASSQERRTGQGYGYTF.

This clone was seen a single time. The J gene is TRBJ1-1, the V gene TRBV7-2, with D perhaps TRBD1 (5 bases). This CDR3 is built from 15 residues. V was pared by 1 base and J by 5 bases, with 14 bases between. The germline CDR1 and CDR2 sequences are SGHTA and FQGNSA. Written as DNA, the CDR3 is TGTGCCAGCAGCTTAGGGACAAGAAGGTGGACTGAAGCTTTCTTT. It encodes CASSLGTRRWTEAFF.

The chain combines TRBV6-1 with TRBJ1-4, with 9 bases identical to TRBD1. There are 15 residues in the CDR3. J was trimmed by 7 bases and V by 2 bases; bases with no gene match: 5. Germline-derived CDR1 and CDR2 are MNHNS and SASEGT. The CDR3 sequence is CASSETGGASEKLFF. In DNA form, the CDR3 reads TGTGCCAGCAGTGAAACAGGGGGCGCAAGTGAAAAACTGTTTTTT.

The chain links TRBV19 to TRBJ2-7; 9 bases fit TRBD1. Per the germline V gene, CDR1 is LNHDA and CDR2 is SQIVND (reference sequence). J lost 7 bases, V lost 10 bases, and 14 bases had no gene match. This CDR3 region has 14 residues. The CDR3 coding sequence is TGTGCCACCCATCCCGGGACAGGGATCGGGGAGCAGTACTTC. Protein product: CATHPGTGIGEQYF.

This chain joins TRBV15 and TRBJ2-1, with a weak D call TRBD2 (7 bases). The ends were cut back, 8 bases at V and 0 bases at J, with 14 bases in the middle. This CDR3 has 15 amino acids. CDR1 LNHNV and CDR2 YYDKDF come from the germline V gene (reference sequence). CDR3 in amino acids: CATRGAGASYNEQFF. In DNA form, the CDR3 reads TGTGCCACCCGGGGGGCCGGGGCCTCCTACAATGAGCAGTTCTTC.

The rearrangement joins TRBV11-3 to TRBJ1-4; D is possibly TRBD1 (5 bases). Germline V gene lookup returns CDR1 SGHNT and CDR2 YENEEA. V was pared by 5 bases and J by 8 bases, with 15 bases between. The CDR3 loop spans 14 amino acids. This CDR3 is CASSPQGGDEKLFF. Written as DNA, the CDR3 is TGTGCCAGCAGCCCCCAGGGCGGGGACGAAAAACTGTTTTTT.

The V and J genes are TRBV5-1 and TRBJ2-2, with a tentative D call TRBD2 (5 bases). This CDR3 has 13 residues. The germline gives CDR1 SGHRS, CDR2 YFSETQ. The V gene lost 1 base and the J gene lost 7 bases, with 8 bases spanning the gap. The chain's CDR3 is CASSLRGGGELFF. CDR3 nucleotides: TGCGCCAGCAGCTTGCGGGGTGGCGGGGAGCTGTTTTTT.

Here the CDR3 reads CASSPNGGGTQYF. CDR3 nucleotides: TGTGCCAGCTCACCAAACGGGGGAGGTACGCAGTATTTT. The rearrangement joins TRBV18 to TRBJ2-3; the D gene is possibly TRBD2 (6 bases). The CDR3 covers 13 residues. The germline V gene encodes CDR1 KGHSH and CDR2 LQKENI. V dropped 2 bases and J dropped 8 bases, with 11 bases sitting between them.

This chain uses TRBV2 with TRBJ2-7, with 9 bases fitting TRBD1. Germline CDR1 and CDR2: SNHLY and FYNNEI. The CDR3 consists of 12 residues. V lost 9 bases to trimming and J lost 2 bases; unmatched junction nucleotides: 2. Here the CDR3 reads CARGQGTYEQYF. The CDR3 DNA follows: TGTGCCAGGGGACAGGGAACCTACGAGCAGTACTTC.

The chain combines TRBV5-1 with TRBJ2-3, with TRBD2 matching 10 bases. The CDR3 contains 13 residues. After removal of 7 bases from V and 6 bases from J, the junction contained 5 bases not matched to a gene. CDR1 is SGHRS and CDR2 is YFSETQ in the germline V gene. DNA for the CDR3: TGCGCCAGCGCTAGCGGGAGAATGGATACGCAGTATTTT. Amino acids: CASASGRMDTQYF.

V gene TRBV2 combines with J gene TRBJ1-1; TRBD1 is a possible D gene (5 bases). The CDR3 length is 15 residues. Germline-derived CDR1 and CDR2 are SNHLY and FYNNEI. Trimming cost V 6 bases and J 3 bases, with 17 bases left between them. CDR3 bases: TGTGCCAGCAGAAGCCAGGGTATAAAGGACACTGAAGCTTTCTTT. It translates to CASRSQGIKDTEAFF. The variable domain in full, with the rest retrieved from reference TRBV2 and TRBJ1-1, is EPEVTQTPSHQVTQMGQEVILRCVPISNHLYFYWYRQILGQKVEFLVSFYNNEISEKSEIFDDQFSVERPDGSNFTLKIRSTKLEDSAMYFCASRSQGIKDTEAFFGQGTRLTVV.

V and J are TRBV19 and TRBJ2-1; TRBD2 aligns across 7 bases. Germline lookup yields CDR1 LNHDA and CDR2 SQIVND (reference sequence). The V segment lost 3 bases and the J segment 7 bases; nucleotides outside the gene matches: 3. This CDR3 is built from 13 residues. CDR3 amino acids: CASSMGGGNEQFF. CDR3 bases: TGTGCCAGTAGTATGGGCGGGGGTAATGAGCAGTTCTTC.

The chain joins TRBV7-9 to TRBJ1-1; TRBD1 agrees at 7 bases. Germline loops: CDR1 SEHNR, CDR2 FQNEAQ (reference sequence). After removal of 5 bases from V and 5 bases from J, the junction contained 11 bases not matched to a gene. The CDR3 has 15 residues. DNA of the CDR3: TGTGCCAGCAGCGACCACAGGGGCTTGGGGACTGAAGCTTTCTTT. Protein sequence: CASSDHRGLGTEAFF. The complete variable domain, with remaining parts taken from reference TRBV7-9 and TRBJ1-1, reads DTGVSQNPRHKITKRGQNVTFRCDPISEHNRLYWYRQTLGQGPEFLTYFQNEAQLEKSRLLSDRFSAERPKGSFSTLEIQRTEQGDSAMYLCASSDHRGLGTEAFFGQGTRLTVV.